This T cell receptor beta chain was obtained from a study of technical replicates of blood from a few donors (TCRdb year 2017). Preparation of the library involved the immunoSEQ multiplex PCR assay. TCRdb took this table from immuneACCESS and kept in-frame rearrangements with V and J called. Such tables lack part of the clones; where checked against another copy, unresolved V genes explain under half of the gap, and the rest is unexplained. The sample records tens of thousands of clones, 94% of which are singletons. About 0.25% of the sample belongs to the ten largest clones. Trimming accounts for 5 bases at V and 7 bases at J, while the number of junction bases matched to no gene is 9. From the cysteine through the phenylalanine, the CDR3 covers 14 amino acids. The DNA shown is the 42-base CDR3, in frame from base 1. In the germline V gene, CDR1 corresponds to SQVTM and CDR2 to ANQGSEA. About this clone: Its antigen is unknown. The record has no base qualities; no much larger clone is one base away.

The sequenced material came from T cells isolated from PBMCs. This TCR came from a human donor in good health. The rearranged segments are TRBV29-1 and TRBJ2-1; 9 central nucleotides agree with TRBD1. This receptor has the CDR3 CSVSHRGRGNEQFF. The nucleotides are TGCAGCGTTTCTCACAGGGGGCGCGGGAATGAGCAGTTCTTC.